The 11 T cell receptor beta chains below were found in one sample sequenced in a study of blood T cell repertoires in COVID-19. Repertoires were generated with immunoSEQ multiplex PCR, while TCRdb's copy carries only in-frame clones and drops some. This table has some 100,000 clones, 88% appearing once. Sequenced: peripheral blood. The receptor set was obtained from a woman older than 75 with active COVID-19.

This chain joins TRBV7-9 and TRBJ2-7; TRBD1 matches at 7 bases. CDR3 length: 15 amino acids. With V trimmed by 5 bases and J by 3 bases, 10 bases remained unmatched. Germline CDR1 reads SEHNR; CDR2 reads FQNEAQ (reference sequence). The CDR3 sequence: CASSPGTATVYEQYF. CDR3 nucleotides: TGTGCCAGCAGCCCCGGGACAGCAACCGTCTACGAGCAGTACTTC.

The chain has TRBV7-2 and TRBJ2-1, with a weak D call TRBD2 (5 bases). The CDR3 spans 11 residues. The germline V gene has CDR1 SGHTA and CDR2 FQGNSA. Trimming took off 1 base at V and 12 bases at J, with 7 bases between the two ends. The CDR3 region is CASSLEAVQFF. The DNA of the CDR3 is TGTGCCAGCAGCTTAGAAGCGGTGCAGTTCTTC.

In DNA, the CDR3 is TGTGCCAGCTCACCCCCGACAGGTGGGGCCGGGGAGCTGTTTTTT. It encodes CASSPPTGGAGELFF. The chain recombines TRBV18 with TRBJ2-2, with a tentative D call TRBD1 (6 bases). V lost 3 bases to trimming and J lost 6 bases, with 14 bases between them. In germline, CDR1 is KGHSH, CDR2 LQKENI. This CDR3 is built from 15 residues.

This chain uses TRBV9 with TRBJ2-5; weak D call: TRBD1 (6 bases). The germline V gene has CDR1 SGDLS and CDR2 YYNGEE. This CDR3 is 13 amino acids long. Between the trimmed V and J ends, which lost 2 bases and 5 bases, there was a span of 10 bases. Here the CDR3 DNA reads TGTGCCAGCAGCGTCCCAGGGGCGGAGACCCAGTACTTC. Protein sequence: CASSVPGAETQYF.

The chain couples TRBV18 to TRBJ2-5; TRBD1 matches at 10 bases. With 2 bases clipped from V and 5 bases from J, the junction kept 8 bases outside the gene matches. The CDR3 contains 16 residues. CDR1 and CDR2 (germline): KGHSH, LQKENI. This CDR3 is CASSPIEGQGTETQYF. CDR3 in DNA: TGTGCCAGCTCACCAATAGAGGGACAGGGGACGGAGACCCAGTACTTC. The whole variable domain, remainder taken from reference TRBV18 and TRBJ2-5, is NAGVMQNPRHLVRRRGQEARLRCSPMKGHSHVYWYRQLPEEGLKFMVYLQKENIIDESGMPKERFSAEFPKEGPSILRIQQVVRGDSAAYFCASSPIEGQGTETQYFGPGTRLLVL.

This chain uses TRBV15 with TRBJ2-2; a possible D gene is TRBD1 (5 bases). The CDR3 consists of 16 residues. Per the germline V gene, CDR1 is LNHNV and CDR2 is YYDKDF (reference sequence). With 1 base removed from V and 5 bases from J, the gap between germline ends came to 14 bases. The CDR3 region has the DNA TGTGCCACCAGCAGAGTAGGGGCCCTGGGAACCGGGGAGCTGTTTTTT. As protein: CATSRVGALGTGELFF.

The genes are TRBV6-5 and TRBJ2-7; 7 nucleotides agree with TRBD1. Germline trimming cut 7 bases from V and 4 bases from J; bases unmatched to any gene: 13. Per the germline V gene, CDR1 is MNHEY and CDR2 is SVGAGI. There are 15 residues in the CDR3. Written as DNA, the CDR3 is TGTGCCAGCAATAACATGGACAGGTATCTTTACGAGCAGTACTTC. Residues: CASNNMDRYLYEQYF.

A few counts support this clone. The chain links TRBV11-2 to TRBJ2-7; D is ambiguous. V was pared by 3 bases and J by 0 bases, with 6 bases between. The CDR3 loop spans 13 amino acids. Germline V gene data show CDR1 as SGHAT and CDR2 as FQNNGV. The CDR3: CASSFPDSYEQYF. For the CDR3, the DNA is TGTGCCAGCAGCTTCCCAGACTCCTACGAGCAGTACTTC. The variable domain in full, with the rest retrieved from reference TRBV11-2 and TRBJ2-7, is EAGVAQSPRYKIIEKRQSVAFWCNPISGHATLYWYQQILGQGPKLLIQFQNNGVVDDSQLPKDRFSAERLKGVDSTLKIQPAKLEDSAVYLCASSFPDSYEQYFGPGTRLTVT.

This clone was counted a few times. J is TRBJ2-7 and V is TRBV6-2 or TRBV6-3; D not resolved. Trimming stripped 5 bases from V and 0 bases from J, with 5 bases between. The CDR3 covers 12 residues. Germline V gives CDR1 MNHEY, CDR2 SVGEGT. CDR3 DNA: TGTGCCAGCAGTAGCCTCTCCTACGAGCAGTACTTC. The encoded protein is CASSSLSYEQYF.

J is TRBJ1-1 and V is TRBV5-1; D unclear. V was clipped by 7 bases and J by 5 bases, with 18 bases between them. This CDR3 spans 14 amino acids. The V gene's germline CDR1 is SGHRS and CDR2 YFSETQ. The CDR3 bases are TGCGCCAGCTCTTTACAGTCTGGAGGGACTGAAGCTTTCTTT. It is translated as CASSLQSGGTEAFF.

This sequence joins TRBV7-8 and TRBJ2-5, with TRBD2 matching 7 bases. This CDR3 spans 15 amino acids. With V trimmed by 5 bases and J by 5 bases, 11 bases remained unmatched. Germline V lookup: CDR1 SGHVS, CDR2 FQNEAQ. CDR3 in DNA: TGTGCCAGCAGCCCTAGGGGTTTCGGGGGGGAGACCCAGTACTTC. Protein: CASSPRGFGGETQYF.